A selection of T cell receptor beta chains follows, all from one sample in a study of cytomegalovirus exposure and HLA in healthy donors. Profiling relied on immunoSEQ multiplex PCR, and the TCRdb table lists in-frame clones only, not all of them. The sample yields under 200,000 clones, more than 75% seen once. Sequencing used PBMCs. These receptors came from a man aged 40-50 years in good health and CMV-seropositive. The CDR3 runs from the conserved cysteine through the conserved F or W. A D gene is named only where the DNA matches it firmly. Clone size is not always given. Where it is, it says once, few, many or a class for expanded clones.

TRBJ1-2,.,.,TRBV7-9,CSSLKNNYGYTF,TGTTCCAGCCTAAAGAATAACTATGGCTACACCTTC
TRBJ2-7,.,.,TRBV6-6,CASSTRQSYEQYF,TGTGCCAGCAGTACCCGACAGAGCTACGAGCAGTACTTC
TRBJ2-7,TRBD1,.,TRBV5-1,CASNRYRGSEQYF,TGCGCCAGCAACCGCTACAGGGGTTCCGAGCAGTACTTC
TRBJ2-3,TRBD2,.,TRBV6-4,CASSPTGGNTDTQYF,TGTGCCAGCAGTCCTACGGGAGGGAACACAGATACGCAGTATTTT
TRBJ2-7,.,.,TRBV7-2,CASSLVRSYEQYF,TGTGCCAGCAGCTTAGTCAGAAGCTACGAGCAGTACTTC
TRBJ1-5,.,.,TRBV5-3,CARSLLPAAGSNQPQHF,TGTGCCAGAAGCTTGTTACCCGCCGCGGGGAGCAATCAGCCCCAGCATTTT
TRBJ2-5,.,.,TRBV9,CASSGQRETQYF,TGTGCCAGCAGCGGGCAGAGGGAGACCCAGTACTTC
TRBJ1-4,.,once,TRBV11-2,CASSHNEKLFF,TGTGCCAGCAGCCATAATGAAAAACTGTTTTTT
TRBJ1-2,.,.,TRBV7-9,CASSLVGGGRAGYTF,TGTGCCAGCAGCTTAGTCGGGGGAGGCAGGGCTGGCTACACCTTC
TRBJ2-7,TRBD2,.,TRBV4-1,CASSHPGLAGYEQYF,TGCGCCAGCAGCCACCCGGGACTAGCGGGATACGAGCAGTACTTC
TRBJ1-1,TRBD1,.,TRBV5-4,CASSPRQGAVAEAFF,TGTGCCAGCAGCCCACGCCAGGGGGCGGTAGCTGAAGCTTTCTTT
TRBJ2-1,TRBD2,.,TRBV6-6,CASSFGLAGGQVEQFF,TGTGCCAGCAGTTTCGGACTAGCGGGAGGGCAGGTTGAGCAGTTCTTC
TRBJ2-1,TRBD2,once,TRBV14,CASSQEGWEAGAPYNEQFF,TGTGCCAGCAGCCAAGAGGGGTGGGAGGCGGGAGCTCCCTACAATGAGCAGTTCTTC
TRBJ2-7,TRBD1,.,TRBV2,CASSRQGYEQYF,TGTGCCAGCAGCCGACAGGGATACGAGCAGTACTTC
TRBJ1-2,TRBD1,.,TRBV6-1,CASSEDRGYGYTF,TGTGCCAGCAGTGAAGACAGGGGGTATGGCTACACCTTC
TRBJ2-3,.,few,TRBV19,CASRTGSLPDTQYF,TGTGCCAGTAGGACCGGGAGTCTGCCCGATACGCAGTATTTT
TRBJ2-1,TRBD1,.,TRBV2,CASREPGTGFYNEQFF,TGTGCCAGCAGAGAACCCGGGACAGGGTTCTACAATGAGCAGTTCTTC
TRBJ2-1,TRBD2,.,TRBV4-2,CASSQQGLAGGLYNEQFF,TGTGCCAGCAGCCAGCAGGGACTAGCGGGAGGGCTCTACAATGAGCAGTTCTTC
TRBJ2-7,.,.,TRBV30,CAWRAGGTYEQYF,TGTGCCTGGAGGGCCGGAGGTACCTACGAGCAGTACTTC
TRBJ1-5,.,.,TRBV7-2,CASSLVGTNSNQPQHF,TGTGCCAGCAGCTTAGTGGGGACTAATAGCAATCAGCCCCAGCATTTT
TRBJ2-6,.,once,TRBV4-1,CASRGVGANVLTF,TGTGCCAGCAGAGGGGTTGGGGCCAACGTCCTGACTTTC
TRBJ1-1,.,.,TRBV27,CASSRTIGNTEAFF,TGTGCCAGCAGTCGGACAATTGGGAACACTGAAGCTTTCTTT
TRBJ1-6,TRBD1,.,TRBV10-3,CAIRPTGVASPLHF,TGTGCCATCAGGCCCACAGGGGTGGCTTCACCCCTCCACTTT
TRBJ2-7,.,.,TRBV18,CASSPTPSYEQYF,TGTGCCAGCTCACCCACACCCTCCTACGAGCAGTACTTC
TRBJ2-2,.,few,TRBV13,CASSPPPSDSTGELFF,TGTGCCAGCAGCCCACCCCCCTCGGACAGCACCGGGGAGCTGTTTTTT
TRBJ2-7,.,.,TRBV2,CASSASYEQYF,TGTGCCAGCAGTGCCAGCTACGAGCAGTACTTC
TRBJ2-5,.,.,TRBV6-5,CASSLWGLQETQYF,TGTGCCAGCAGCTTGTGGGGACTCCAAGAGACCCAGTACTTC
TRBJ2-1,TRBD2,.,TRBV4-3,CASSQESSGFYNGQFF,TGCGCCAGCAGCCAAGAGTCTAGCGGTTTCTACAATGGGCAGTTCTTC
TRBJ1-6,TRBD1,.,TRBV2,CASSRTGGVSPLHF,TGTGCCAGCAGCCGGACAGGGGGCGTCTCACCCCTCCACTTT
TRBJ2-1,.,.,TRBV15,CATSSRGVVANNEQFF,TGTGCCACCAGCAGTAGAGGAGTCGTGGCGAACAATGAGCAGTTCTTC
TRBJ2-1,.,.,TRBV29-1,CSVEGSPGSYNEQFF,TGCAGCGTTGAGGGGTCCCCGGGGTCCTACAATGAGCAGTTCTTC
TRBJ2-1,TRBD2,.,TRBV6-6,CASSTGLAGVYNEQFF,TGTGCCAGCAGCACCGGACTAGCGGGAGTGTACAATGAGCAGTTCTTC
TRBJ2-6,.,.,TRBV30,CAWSQSGANVLTF,TGTGCCTGGAGTCAGTCTGGGGCCAACGTCCTGACTTTC
TRBJ2-7,.,.,TRBV4-2,CASSRDNSYEQYF,TGTGCCAGCTCCCGGGACAACTCCTACGAGCAGTACTTC
TRBJ2-1,TRBD1,.,TRBV12-5,CASGLVGGGQNFSYNEQFF,TGTGCTAGTGGTTTGGTAGGGGGCGGACAGAATTTCTCCTACAATGAGCAGTTCTTC
TRBJ2-7,.,.,TRBV23-1,CASLTRRGVRLPKQYF,TGCGCCAGCCTCACCCGGCGCGGGGTCCGACTCCCCAAGCAGTACTTC
TRBJ2-3,TRBD1,.,TRBV11-3,CASSLGTGGTDTQYF,TGTGCCAGCAGCTTAGGGACAGGGGGCACAGATACGCAGTATTTT
TRBJ1-2,.,once,TRBV18,CASSPTGGQLYGYTF,TGTGCCAGCTCACCAACGGGGGGCCAACTCTATGGCTACACCTTC
TRBJ1-3,.,.,TRBV5-1,CASSPGVGNTIYF,TGCGCCAGCAGCCCAGGGGTTGGAAACACCATATATTTT
TRBJ2-7,.,once,TRBV11-3,CASSLGSAREQYF,TGTGCCAGCAGCTTAGGGTCTGCTCGGGAGCAGTACTTC
TRBJ2-1,.,.,TRBV5-8,CASSLGPVSNEQFF,TGTGCCAGCAGCTTGGGTCCGGTCTCCAATGAGCAGTTCTTC
TRBJ2-7,TRBD1,.,TRBV6-5,CASSPDRGLKYF,TGTGCCAGCAGTCCCGACAGGGGGCTTAAGTACTTC
TRBJ2-1,.,.,TRBV7-8,CASSLAGTTNNEQFF,TGTGCCAGCAGCTTAGCCGGGACAACCAACAATGAGCAGTTCTTC
TRBJ2-5,.,.,TRBV7-3,CASSLSGSGSETQYF,TGTGCCAGCAGCTTAAGTGGGAGCGGATCGGAGACCCAGTACTTC
TRBJ2-1,TRBD2,.,TRBV19,CAYSPGGSYNEQFF,TGTGCCTATAGCCCCGGGGGGTCCTACAATGAGCAGTTCTTC
TRBJ1-3,.,.,TRBV6-1,CASRPGFSGNTIYF,TGTGCCAGCAGGCCCGGGTTCTCTGGAAACACCATATATTTT
TRBJ1-2,.,.,TRBV29-1,CSVGTGNYGYTF,TGCAGCGTTGGGACGGGAAACTATGGCTACACCTTC
TRBJ2-1,TRBD1,once,TRBV27,CASSTRDRGFEDEQFF,TGTGCCAGCAGCACGAGAGACAGGGGTTTTGAGGATGAGCAGTTCTTC
TRBJ2-6,.,.,TRBV30,CAWITRGRPGANVLTF,TGTGCCTGGATAACAAGGGGGAGACCCGGGGCCAACGTCCTGACTTTC
TRBJ1-5,TRBD1,.,TRBV6-6,CASSPTGGGQPQHF,TGTGCCAGCAGTCCAACAGGGGGCGGTCAGCCCCAGCATTTT
TRBJ1-5,TRBD1,.,TRBV27,CASSVGQGIFQPQHF,TGTGCCAGCAGTGTCGGACAGGGTATTTTTCAGCCCCAGCATTTT
TRBJ1-1,.,.,TRBV7-8,CASSLDPGGGTEAFF,TGTGCCAGCAGCTTAGATCCGGGGGGCGGTACTGAAGCTTTCTTT
TRBJ1-3,.,.,TRBV11-2,CASSFPGHFSGNTIYF,TGTGCCAGCAGCTTCCCGGGACACTTCTCTGGAAACACCATATATTTT